These 26 T cell receptor beta chains were sequenced from one sample in a study of cytomegalovirus exposure and HLA in healthy donors. The table came from immunoSEQ multiplex PCR; TCRdb's copy has only in-frame clones and leaves some out. The sample yields about 330,000 clones, about nine tenths seen once. Material: PBMCs. Every receptor here comes from a woman in her twenties or thirties in good health and CMV-seropositive.

J is TRBJ2-3 and V is TRBV4-1, with TRBD1 matching over 8 bases. The V gene's germline CDR1 is MGHRA and CDR2 YSYEKL. With 4 bases clipped from V and 3 bases from J, the junction kept 6 bases outside the gene matches. The CDR3 loop spans 15 amino acids. For the CDR3, the DNA is TGCGCCAGCAGCCTCCGGAGGGACAGGACAGATACGCAGTATTTT. Translating gives CASSLRRDRTDTQYF.

The chain couples TRBV29-1 to TRBJ2-1; 12 bases align to TRBD1. The germline V gene encodes CDR1 SQVTM and CDR2 ANQGSEA. Trimming at V came to 6 bases and at J to 9 bases, leaving 3 bases not matched to a gene. CDR3 size: 12 residues. The CDR3 loop reads CSVGTGGVEQFF. The CDR3 region has the DNA TGCAGCGTCGGGACAGGGGGCGTTGAGCAGTTCTTC.

V usage is TRBV7-2 and J usage is TRBJ2-7; possible D gene TRBD2, 6 bases. V lost 7 bases, J lost 0 bases, and 13 bases lay in between. CDR1 is SGHTA and CDR2 is FQGNSA in the germline V gene. The CDR3 length is 14 residues. The CDR3 DNA reads TGTGCCAGCACCCCGGTAGCGGTCTCCTACGAGCAGTACTTC. It specifies CASTPVAVSYEQYF. Full variable domain (outside the CDR3, taken from reference TRBV7-2 and TRBJ2-7): GAGVSQSPSNKVTEKGKDVELRCDPISGHTALYWYRQSLGQGLEFLIYFQGNSAPDKSGLPSDRFSAERTGGSVSTLTIQRTQQEDSAVYLCASTPVAVSYEQYFGPGTRLTVT.

Here the CDR3 DNA reads TGTGCCTGGAACACAGGGGAGGGGTCCTACAATGAGCAGTTCTTC. It specifies CAWNTGEGSYNEQFF. The chain couples TRBV30 to TRBJ2-1, with D possibly called TRBD1 or TRBD2 (7 bases each). Germline CDR1 and CDR2: GTSNPN and SVGIG (reference sequence). The CDR3 totals 15 residues. Trimming pared 4 bases from V and 1 base from J, leaving 14 bases between.

The chain carries TRBV5-1 and TRBJ2-5; D not certain. Trimming shortened V by 4 bases and J by 3 bases, and 16 bases separated the two germline ends. This CDR3 region has 15 residues. CDR1 is SGHRS and CDR2 is YFSETQ in the germline V gene. The CDR3 DNA is TGCGCCAGCAGCCTCCCGTCTGGTGCGAAAGAGACCCAGTACTTC. It translates to CASSLPSGAKETQYF.

CDR3 loop: CASSPLAGRYTDTQYF. The CDR3 bases are TGTGCCAGCAGTCCGCTGGCGGGACGATACACAGATACGCAGTATTTT. The chain combines TRBV28 with TRBJ2-3; the D gene is possibly TRBD2 (6 bases). The CDR3 loop spans 16 amino acids. Per the germline V gene, CDR1 is MDHEN and CDR2 is SYDVKM. With 5 bases removed from V and 2 bases from J, the gap between germline ends came to 17 bases.

This chain uses TRBV9 with TRBJ2-2, with TRBD2 matching over 11 bases. J gave up 4 bases and V 2 bases, and 16 bases lay outside the gene matches. This CDR3 is built from 20 residues. Germline loops: CDR1 SGDLS, CDR2 YYNGEE. The CDR3, as DNA: TGTGCCAGCAGCGTCAGACCCTCATTCGGGACTAGCGGCCCCACCGGGGAGCTGTTTTTT. Protein product: CASSVRPSFGTSGPTGELFF.

The chain combines TRBV5-1 with TRBJ2-1, with TRBD1 matching over 10 bases. Germline CDR1 and CDR2: SGHRS and YFSETQ. The CDR3 contains 16 residues. Unmatched junction bases numbered 8, after V lost 0 bases and J lost 8 bases. CDR3 residues: CASSLAPGQGIHEQFF. The CDR3 DNA is TGCGCCAGCAGCTTGGCCCCGGGACAGGGGATCCATGAGCAGTTCTTC.

The V gene is TRBV5-4, the J gene TRBJ2-1; 8 nucleotides line up with TRBD1. Germline V CDR1 and CDR2: SGHNT, YYREEE (reference sequence). Germline trimming cut 4 bases from V and 8 bases from J; bases unmatched to any gene: 5. The CDR3 has 13 residues. The CDR3 here is CASSVDRAHEQFF. For the CDR3, the DNA is TGTGCCAGCAGCGTGGACAGGGCCCATGAGCAGTTCTTC.

V is TRBV4-2 and J is TRBJ1-4; TRBD1 is a possible D gene (5 bases). This CDR3 has 16 residues. Germline V gene data show CDR1 as LGHNA and CDR2 as YNFKEQ. V lost 0 bases to trimming and J lost 8 bases, with 16 bases between them. Here the CDR3 DNA reads TGTGCCAGCAGCCAAGAAGGGCCAGGGAGAAGAGAAAAACTGTTTTTT. Protein: CASSQEGPGRREKLFF.

The chain couples TRBV5-6 to TRBJ2-7; the match to TRBD2 covers 7 bases. The CDR3 sequence is 16 residues long. J gave up 0 bases and V 0 bases, and 6 bases lay outside the gene matches. Per the germline V gene, CDR1 is SGHDT and CDR2 is YYEEEE. DNA of the CDR3: TGTGCCAGCAGCTTGGGTCCGGGGGGTAGCTCCTACGAGCAGTACTTC. It codes for CASSLGPGGSSYEQYF.

The chain recombines TRBV9 with TRBJ1-4; no clear D gene. V was pared by 4 bases and J by 0 bases, with 13 bases between. The CDR3 contains 16 residues. Germline values: CDR1 SGDLS, CDR2 YYNGEE. CDR3 loop: CASSKRTAATNEKLFF. Here the CDR3 DNA reads TGTGCCAGCAGCAAAAGGACGGCTGCAACTAATGAAAAACTGTTTTTT.

The CDR3 is CASSYDRAGGYTF. The CDR3 DNA is TGTGCCAGCAGTTACGACAGGGCGGGTGGCTACACCTTC. The chain uses TRBV27 and TRBJ1-2; 7 bases agree with TRBD1. The CDR3 is made up of 13 amino acids. V shed 4 bases, J shed 7 bases, and the junction held 6 bases outside the gene matches. Germline lookup yields CDR1 MNHEY and CDR2 SMNVEV (reference sequence).

The chain employs TRBV30 and TRBJ2-2, with 8 bases lining up with TRBD1. In germline, CDR1 is GTSNPN, CDR2 SVGIG (reference sequence). This CDR3 region has 16 residues. V shed 3 bases, J shed 7 bases, and the junction held 13 bases outside the gene matches. The chain's CDR3 is CAWSASSRGLHGELFF. The CDR3 nucleotides are TGTGCCTGGAGCGCCTCCTCCAGGGGGCTCCACGGGGAGCTGTTTTTT.

The chain joins TRBV15 to TRBJ2-7; 9 bases map to TRBD1. Per the germline V gene, CDR1 is LNHNV and CDR2 is YYDKDF (reference sequence). V was pared by 1 base and J by 6 bases, with 1 base of the junction left unmatched. The CDR3 loop spans 13 amino acids. The CDR3 loop is CATSRGQGVEQYF. In nucleotides, the CDR3 is TGTGCCACCAGCAGAGGACAGGGGGTCGAGCAGTACTTC.

V is TRBV6-1 and J is TRBJ2-1; TRBD2 aligns across 8 bases. Germline CDR1 reads MNHNS; CDR2 reads SASEGT. Trimming removed 2 bases from V and 8 bases from J; junction bases left unmatched: 14. This CDR3 has 17 residues. The CDR3 sequence is CASSEPGGVRIWDEQFF. The CDR3 DNA reads as TGTGCCAGCAGTGAACCCGGGGGGGTTCGTATTTGGGATGAGCAGTTCTTC.

The chain has TRBV5-1 and TRBJ1-1; D is unclear. Germline assignment: CDR1 SGHRS and CDR2 YFSETQ. The CDR3 sequence is 16 residues long. Trimming stripped 4 bases from V and 4 bases from J, with 20 bases between. The CDR3 sequence is CASSERRRRSATEAFF. In DNA, the CDR3 is TGCGCCAGCAGCGAAAGACGGAGGAGGTCGGCCACTGAAGCTTTCTTT.

V and J are TRBV4-1 and TRBJ1-1; possibly TRBD1 for D (6 bases). Germline CDR1 and CDR2: MGHRA and YSYEKL. V dropped 4 bases and J dropped 1 base, with 7 bases sitting between them. There are 13 residues in the CDR3. Written as DNA, the CDR3 is TGCGCCAGCAGCCTACAGGGGAACACTGAAGCTTTCTTT. This gives the protein CASSLQGNTEAFF.

Details on this clone: Other nucleotide sequences from this sample produce the same CDR3. In DNA form, the CDR3 reads TGCAGCGTTGACAGGGATGGCTACGAGCAGTACTTC. Residues: CSVDRDGYEQYF. This rearrangement joins TRBV29-1 to TRBJ2-7; tentatively, D is TRBD1 (5 bases). Germline V gives CDR1 SQVTM, CDR2 ANQGSEA. V was pared by 3 bases and J by 3 bases, with 9 bases between. There are 12 residues in the CDR3.

The gene calls are TRBV5-6 and TRBJ1-6, with 7 bases that match TRBD1. The ends lost 3 bases at V and 6 bases at J; junction bases unmatched: 9. The CDR3 runs to 16 residues. CDR1 is SGHDT and CDR2 is YYEEEE in the germline V gene. Here the CDR3 reads CASSSYGDSRNSPLHF. In DNA, the CDR3 is TGTGCCAGCAGCTCCTATGGGGACAGCCGTAATTCACCCCTCCACTTT.

The chain employs TRBV27 and TRBJ2-7; D could derive from TRBD1 or TRBD2 (6 bases each). The germline V gene encodes CDR1 MNHEY and CDR2 SMNVEV (reference sequence). V shed 5 bases and J shed 7 bases, with 18 bases lying between them. This CDR3 is 14 amino acids long. CDR3 protein: CASSGGTHRREQYF. The DNA for the CDR3 is TGTGCCAGCAGTGGGGGGACACACCGTAGGGAGCAGTACTTC.

The chain employs TRBV13 and TRBJ2-3; D possibly matches TRBD1 or TRBD2 (5 bases each). This CDR3 contains 17 residues. V lost 1 base to trimming and J lost 0 bases, with 14 bases between them. The germline CDR1 and CDR2 sequences are PRHDT and FYEKMQ (reference sequence). The CDR3 nucleotides are TGTGCCAGCAGCTTAGCCGGGGCCATTCAGAGCACAGATACGCAGTATTTT. It codes for CASSLAGAIQSTDTQYF.

This clone was observed a few times. The chain uses TRBV6-4 and TRBJ1-5, with D possibly TRBD1 on 6 matching bases. The V and J ends lost 5 bases and 3 bases respectively, with 8 bases between them. Germline V gene data show CDR1 as MRHNA and CDR2 as SNTAGT. This CDR3 comprises 13 residues. CDR3 sequence reads: CASSYRANQPQHF. The CDR3 nucleotides read TGTGCCAGCAGTTACAGGGCCAATCAGCCCCAGCATTTT.

The gene calls are TRBV9 and TRBJ2-1; 10 bases agree with TRBD2. Germline V gives CDR1 SGDLS, CDR2 YYNGEE. The CDR3 covers 16 residues. V dropped 2 bases and J dropped 5; count of bases not matched to a gene: 7. The CDR3 nucleotides read TGTGCCAGCAGCGTCAGCGGGGGGGCGTTGGACAATGAGCAGTTCTTC. The encoded protein is CASSVSGGALDNEQFF.

The J gene is TRBJ2-1, the V gene TRBV27; either TRBD1 or TRBD2 may supply D (5 bases each). Deletions cut 5 bases from V and 4 bases from J, with 15 bases between. The CDR3 runs to 15 residues. CDR1 is MNHEY and CDR2 is SMNVEV in the germline V gene (reference sequence). This CDR3 reads CASSPTSGTYNEQFF. In DNA, the CDR3 is TGTGCCAGCAGTCCCACATCCGGGACGTACAATGAGCAGTTCTTC.

This chain joins TRBV6-5 and TRBJ2-7; D remains unclear. V dropped 0 bases and J dropped 2 bases, with 8 bases sitting between them. This CDR3 region has 14 residues. The germline gives CDR1 MNHEY, CDR2 SVGAGI. In DNA, the CDR3 is TGTGCCAGCAGTTACTCCTTAAATGCCTACGAGCAGTACTTC. This encodes CASSYSLNAYEQYF.